This T cell receptor (beta chain) came from a study of T cells in Graves' hyperthyroidism and ophthalmopathy. At least ten counts were recorded for this clonotype. Template material for amplifying TCR beta CDR3 regions consisted of RNA transcripts. The HTBI primer set drove a first-round RT-PCR of the TCR CDR3. TCRdb called the multiplex PCR reads again in MiXCR, with one record for every CDR3 protein. This sample has roughly 800,000 distinct CDR3 sequences, with over 35% found just once. Germline values: CDR1 SGDLS, CDR2 YYNGEE. V lost 3 bases to trimming and J lost 4 bases, with 14 bases between them. The CDR3 totals 15 residues.

The sequence derives from a man between 18 and 35 years old with Graves' hyperthyroidism. The chain has TRBV9 and TRBJ1-3; a weak D match, TRBD1 (5 bases). Material: blood. The CDR3 DNA reads TGTGCCAGCAGCGCCGGGGAAGGGGTAGGAAACACCATATATTTT. It encodes CASSAGEGVGNTIYF.